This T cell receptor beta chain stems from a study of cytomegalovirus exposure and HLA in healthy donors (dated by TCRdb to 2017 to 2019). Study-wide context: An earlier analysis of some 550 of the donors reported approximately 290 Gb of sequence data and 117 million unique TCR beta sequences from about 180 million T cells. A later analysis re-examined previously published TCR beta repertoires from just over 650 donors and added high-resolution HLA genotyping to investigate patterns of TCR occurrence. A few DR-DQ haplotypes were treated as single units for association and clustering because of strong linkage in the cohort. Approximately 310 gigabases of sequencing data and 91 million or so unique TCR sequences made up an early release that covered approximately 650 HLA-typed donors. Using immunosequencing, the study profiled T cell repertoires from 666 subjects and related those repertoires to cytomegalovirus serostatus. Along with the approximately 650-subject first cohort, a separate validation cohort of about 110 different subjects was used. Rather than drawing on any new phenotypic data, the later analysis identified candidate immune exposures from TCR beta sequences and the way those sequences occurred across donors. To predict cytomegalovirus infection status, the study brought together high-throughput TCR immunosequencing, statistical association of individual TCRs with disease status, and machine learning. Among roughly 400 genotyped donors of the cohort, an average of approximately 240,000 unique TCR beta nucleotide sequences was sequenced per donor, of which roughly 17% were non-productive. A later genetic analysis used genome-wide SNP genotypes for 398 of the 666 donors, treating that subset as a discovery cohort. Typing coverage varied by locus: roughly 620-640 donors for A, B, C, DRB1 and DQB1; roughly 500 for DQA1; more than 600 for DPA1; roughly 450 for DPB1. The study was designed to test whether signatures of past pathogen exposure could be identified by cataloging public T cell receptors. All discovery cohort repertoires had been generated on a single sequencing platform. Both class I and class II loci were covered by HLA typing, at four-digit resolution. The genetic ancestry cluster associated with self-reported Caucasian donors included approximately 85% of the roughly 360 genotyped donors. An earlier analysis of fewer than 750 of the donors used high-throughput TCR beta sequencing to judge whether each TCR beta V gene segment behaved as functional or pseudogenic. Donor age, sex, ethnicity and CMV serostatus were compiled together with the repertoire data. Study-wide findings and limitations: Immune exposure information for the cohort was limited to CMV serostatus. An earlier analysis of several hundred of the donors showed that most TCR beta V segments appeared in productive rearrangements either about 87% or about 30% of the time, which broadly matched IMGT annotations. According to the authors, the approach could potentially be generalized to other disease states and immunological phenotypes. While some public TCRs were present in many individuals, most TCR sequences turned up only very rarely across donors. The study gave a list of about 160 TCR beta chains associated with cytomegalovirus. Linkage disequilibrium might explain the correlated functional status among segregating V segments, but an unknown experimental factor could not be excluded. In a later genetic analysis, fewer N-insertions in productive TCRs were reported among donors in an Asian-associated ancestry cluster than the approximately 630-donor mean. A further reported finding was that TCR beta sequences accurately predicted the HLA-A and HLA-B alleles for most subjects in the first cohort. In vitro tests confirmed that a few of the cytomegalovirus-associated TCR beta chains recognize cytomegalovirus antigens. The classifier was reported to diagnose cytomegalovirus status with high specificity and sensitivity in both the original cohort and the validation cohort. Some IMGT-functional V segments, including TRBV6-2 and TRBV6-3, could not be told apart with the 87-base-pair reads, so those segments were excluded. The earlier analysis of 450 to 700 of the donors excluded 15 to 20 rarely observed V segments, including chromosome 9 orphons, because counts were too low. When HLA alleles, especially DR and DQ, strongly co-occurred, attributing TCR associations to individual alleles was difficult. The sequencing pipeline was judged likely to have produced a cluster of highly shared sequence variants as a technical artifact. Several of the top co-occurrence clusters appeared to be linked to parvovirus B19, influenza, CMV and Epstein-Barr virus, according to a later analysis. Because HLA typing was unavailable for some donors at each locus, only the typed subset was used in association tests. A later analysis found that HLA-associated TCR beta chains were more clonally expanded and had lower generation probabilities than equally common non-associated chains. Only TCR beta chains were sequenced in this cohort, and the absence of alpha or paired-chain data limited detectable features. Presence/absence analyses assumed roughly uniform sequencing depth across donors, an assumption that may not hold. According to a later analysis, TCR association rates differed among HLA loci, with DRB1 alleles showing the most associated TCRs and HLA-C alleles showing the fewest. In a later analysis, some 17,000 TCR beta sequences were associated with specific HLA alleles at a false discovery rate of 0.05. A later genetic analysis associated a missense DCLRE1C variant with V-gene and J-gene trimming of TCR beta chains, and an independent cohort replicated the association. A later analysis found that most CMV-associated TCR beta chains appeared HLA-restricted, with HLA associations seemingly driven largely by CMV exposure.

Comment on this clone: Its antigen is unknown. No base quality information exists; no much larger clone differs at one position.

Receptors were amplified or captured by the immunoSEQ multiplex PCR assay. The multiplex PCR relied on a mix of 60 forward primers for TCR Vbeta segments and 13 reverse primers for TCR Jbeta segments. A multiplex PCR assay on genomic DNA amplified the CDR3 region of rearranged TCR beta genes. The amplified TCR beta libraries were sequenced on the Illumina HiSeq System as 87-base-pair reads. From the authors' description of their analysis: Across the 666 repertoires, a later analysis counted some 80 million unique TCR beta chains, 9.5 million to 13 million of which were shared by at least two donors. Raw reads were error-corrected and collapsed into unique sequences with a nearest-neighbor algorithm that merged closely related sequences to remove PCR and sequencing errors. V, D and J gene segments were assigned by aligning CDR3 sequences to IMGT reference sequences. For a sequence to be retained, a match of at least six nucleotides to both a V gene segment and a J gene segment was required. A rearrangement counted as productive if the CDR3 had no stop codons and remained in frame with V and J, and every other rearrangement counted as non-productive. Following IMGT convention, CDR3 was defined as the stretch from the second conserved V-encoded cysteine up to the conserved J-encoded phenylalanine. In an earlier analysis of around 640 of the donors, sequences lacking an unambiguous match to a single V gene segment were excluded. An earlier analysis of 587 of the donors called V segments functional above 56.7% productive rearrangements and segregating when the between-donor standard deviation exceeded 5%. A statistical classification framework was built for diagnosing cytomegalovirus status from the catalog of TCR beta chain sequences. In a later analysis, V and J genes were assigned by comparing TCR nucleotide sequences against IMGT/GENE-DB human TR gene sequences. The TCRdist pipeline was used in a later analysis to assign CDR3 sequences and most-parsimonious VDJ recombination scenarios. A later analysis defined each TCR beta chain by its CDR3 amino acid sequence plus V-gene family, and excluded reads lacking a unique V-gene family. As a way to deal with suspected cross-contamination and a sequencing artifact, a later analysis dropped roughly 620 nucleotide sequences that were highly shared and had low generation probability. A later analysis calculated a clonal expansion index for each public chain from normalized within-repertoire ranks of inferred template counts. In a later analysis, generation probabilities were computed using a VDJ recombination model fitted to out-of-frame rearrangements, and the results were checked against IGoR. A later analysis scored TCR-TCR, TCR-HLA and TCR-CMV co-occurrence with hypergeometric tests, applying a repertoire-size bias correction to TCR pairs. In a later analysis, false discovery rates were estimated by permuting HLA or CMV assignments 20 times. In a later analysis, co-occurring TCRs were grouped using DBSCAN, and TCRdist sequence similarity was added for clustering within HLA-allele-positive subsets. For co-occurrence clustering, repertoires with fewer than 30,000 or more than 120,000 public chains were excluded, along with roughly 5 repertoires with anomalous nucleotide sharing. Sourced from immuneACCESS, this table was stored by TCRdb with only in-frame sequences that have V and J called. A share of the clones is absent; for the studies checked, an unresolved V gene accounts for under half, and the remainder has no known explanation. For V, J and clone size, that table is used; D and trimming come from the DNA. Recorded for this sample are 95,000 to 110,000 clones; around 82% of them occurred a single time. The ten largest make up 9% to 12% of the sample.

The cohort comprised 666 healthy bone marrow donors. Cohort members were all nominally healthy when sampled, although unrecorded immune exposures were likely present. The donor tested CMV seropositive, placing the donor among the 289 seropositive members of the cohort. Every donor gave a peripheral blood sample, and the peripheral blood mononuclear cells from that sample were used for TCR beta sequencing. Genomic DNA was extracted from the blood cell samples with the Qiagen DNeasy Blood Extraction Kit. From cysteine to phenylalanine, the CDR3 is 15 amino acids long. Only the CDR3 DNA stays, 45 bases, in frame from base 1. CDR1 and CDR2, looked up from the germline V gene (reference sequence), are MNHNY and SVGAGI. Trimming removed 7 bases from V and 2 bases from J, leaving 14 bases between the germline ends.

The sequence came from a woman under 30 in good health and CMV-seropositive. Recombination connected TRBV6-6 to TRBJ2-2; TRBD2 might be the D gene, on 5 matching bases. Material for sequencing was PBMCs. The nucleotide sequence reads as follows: TGTGCCAGCACCGACCTAGCAGATAACACCGGGGAGCTGTTTTTT. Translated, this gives CASTDLADNTGELFF.